In this sample, the clone carrying this T cell receptor (beta chain) turned up once. This record belongs to a study of blood T cell repertoires in COVID-19. In the study's own analysis: Nucleated cell number was recorded as an estimate derived from reference gene primer amplification. The table came from immunoSEQ multiplex PCR; TCRdb's copy has only in-frame clones and leaves some out. V, J and clone size were drawn from that table, and D and trimming were deduced from the DNA. Altogether roughly 250,000 clones are present, 80% to 95% being singletons, with the ten largest covering about 0.79%. The sequence derives from a man younger than 40 with COVID-19, enrolled during active disease. The sample comprised peripheral blood.

The CDR3 bases are TGTGCCACCCGTGGACAGGGAGGATCACCCCTCCACTTT. As protein: CATRGQGGSPLHF. The rearrangement links TRBV19 to TRBJ1-6; 8 bases fit TRBD1. V lost 10 bases to trimming and J lost 10 bases; unmatched junction nucleotides: 9. Germline values: CDR1 LNHDA, CDR2 SQIVND (reference sequence). The CDR3 spans 13 residues.